This TCR beta chain emerged from a study of CD8 T cells in Susac syndrome. An amount of RNA that ranged from roughly 0.45 to 1 ug was reverse transcribed with random hexamers. A single record per CDR3 protein comes from TCRdb applying MiXCR to the immunoSEQ multiplex PCR reads. The sample lists under 350,000 distinct CDR3 sequences, under 95% seen once, with 0.065% in the top ten. Per germline, CDR1 MNHNY and CDR2 SVGAGI (reference sequence). V shed 5 bases, J shed 4 bases, and the junction held 10 bases outside the gene matches. The CDR3 has 15 amino acids. The TCR sequence derives from a human donor with multiple sclerosis. Sequenced material: CD4+ T cells from PBMCs. This chain links TRBV6-6 with TRBJ2-5, with 7 positions matching TRBD1. The CDR3 spells CASSGRTGAGETQYF. CDR3 DNA: TGTGCCAGCAGTGGTCGAACAGGGGCGGGAGAGACCCAGTACTTC.